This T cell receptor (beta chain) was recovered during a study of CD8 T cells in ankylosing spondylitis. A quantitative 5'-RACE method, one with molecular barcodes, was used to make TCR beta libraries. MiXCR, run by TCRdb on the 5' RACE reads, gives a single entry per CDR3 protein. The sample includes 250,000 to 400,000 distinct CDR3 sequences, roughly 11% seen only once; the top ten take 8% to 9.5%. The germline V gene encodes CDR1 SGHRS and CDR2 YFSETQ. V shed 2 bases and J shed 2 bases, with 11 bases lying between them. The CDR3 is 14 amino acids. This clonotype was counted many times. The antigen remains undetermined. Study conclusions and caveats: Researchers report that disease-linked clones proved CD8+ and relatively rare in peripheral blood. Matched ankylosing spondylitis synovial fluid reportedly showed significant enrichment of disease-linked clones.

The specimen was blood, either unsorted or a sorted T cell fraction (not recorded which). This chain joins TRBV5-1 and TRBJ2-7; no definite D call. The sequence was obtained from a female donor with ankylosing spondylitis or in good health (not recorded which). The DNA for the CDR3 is TGCGCCAGCAGCTTCCGACGTGATACCTACGAGCAGTACTTC. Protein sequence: CASSFRRDTYEQYF.